This T cell receptor (beta chain) was identified in a study of PD-L1 blockade in urothelial cancer. Across the whole study: Most of the 29 patients were men with bladder-origin urothelial cancer. T cell content in blood samples showed a median of about 150,000.

Sequencing used immunoSEQ multiplex PCR; TCRdb keeps in-frame clones, though not all of them. This sample has under 130,000 clones, with about 85% found just once. Deletions cut 5 bases from V and 8 bases from J, with 13 bases between. The CDR3 consists of 13 residues. Germline V gene sequence: CDR1 SGHAT, CDR2 FQNNGV. Regarding the study as a whole: In blood at 3 weeks, tumor-associated clones expanded more among patients with durable benefit. Lower pretreatment blood TCR clonality, under the median, predicted better survival, researchers reported.

Remarks on this clone: Its matching antigen is unknown.

The material sequenced was PBMCs, taken around atezolizumab (anti-PD-L1) treatment. The J gene is TRBJ2-1, the V gene TRBV11-2; D remains unclear. This clonotype was sampled from a man in his fifties with urothelial cancer. The CDR3 coding sequence is TGTGCCAGCAGCCAACCCCCCTTAGATGAGCAGTTCTTC. Translating it yields CASSQPPLDEQFF.